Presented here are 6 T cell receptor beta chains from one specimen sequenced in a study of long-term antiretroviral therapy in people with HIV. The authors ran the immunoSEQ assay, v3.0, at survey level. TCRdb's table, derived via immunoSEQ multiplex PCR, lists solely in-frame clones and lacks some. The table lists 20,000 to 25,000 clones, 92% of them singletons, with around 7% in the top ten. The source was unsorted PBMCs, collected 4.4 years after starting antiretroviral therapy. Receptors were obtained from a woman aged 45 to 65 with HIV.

For the CDR3, the DNA is TGTGCCAGCAGTGCAAACAGGGGCTACACCTTC. Its protein product is CASSANRGYTF. V is TRBV25-1 and J is TRBJ1-2, with D tentatively TRBD1 (5 bases). From germline, CDR1 is MGHDK and CDR2 SYGVNS. CDR3 size: 11 residues. The V gene lost 4 bases and the J gene lost 8 bases, with 8 bases spanning the gap.

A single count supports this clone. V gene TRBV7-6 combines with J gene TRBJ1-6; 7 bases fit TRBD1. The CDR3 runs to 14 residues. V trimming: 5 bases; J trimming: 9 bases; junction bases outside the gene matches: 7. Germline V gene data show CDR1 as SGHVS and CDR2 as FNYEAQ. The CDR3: CASSPEGGTSPLHF. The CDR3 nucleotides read TGTGCCAGCAGCCCGGAAGGGGGCACTTCACCCCTCCACTTT.

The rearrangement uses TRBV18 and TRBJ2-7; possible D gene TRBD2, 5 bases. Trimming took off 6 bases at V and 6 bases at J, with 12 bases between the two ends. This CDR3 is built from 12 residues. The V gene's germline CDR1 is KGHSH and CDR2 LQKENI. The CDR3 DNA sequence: TGTGCCAGCTCCCTAACTAGTCCCGAGCAGTACTTC. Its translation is CASSLTSPEQYF.

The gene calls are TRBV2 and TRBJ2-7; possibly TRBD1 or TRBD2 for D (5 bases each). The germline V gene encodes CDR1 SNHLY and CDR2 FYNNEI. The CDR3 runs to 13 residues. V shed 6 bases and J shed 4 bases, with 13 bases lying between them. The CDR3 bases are TGTGCCAGCAGCGAGGGACCCTCTTACGAGCAGTACTTC. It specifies CASSEGPSYEQYF.

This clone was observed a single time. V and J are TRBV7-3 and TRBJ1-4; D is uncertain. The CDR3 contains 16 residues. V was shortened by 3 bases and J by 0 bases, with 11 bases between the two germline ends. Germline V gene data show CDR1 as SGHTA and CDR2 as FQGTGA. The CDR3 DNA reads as TGTGCCAGCAGCTTTAACAGCAGCGCAACTAATGAAAAACTGTTTTTT. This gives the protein CASSFNSSATNEKLFF.

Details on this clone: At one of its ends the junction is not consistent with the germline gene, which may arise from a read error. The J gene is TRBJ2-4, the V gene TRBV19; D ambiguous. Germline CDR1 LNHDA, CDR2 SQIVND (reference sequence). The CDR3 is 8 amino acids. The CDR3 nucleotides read TGTGCCAGTAGTAATCACCATTTC. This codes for CASSNHHF.